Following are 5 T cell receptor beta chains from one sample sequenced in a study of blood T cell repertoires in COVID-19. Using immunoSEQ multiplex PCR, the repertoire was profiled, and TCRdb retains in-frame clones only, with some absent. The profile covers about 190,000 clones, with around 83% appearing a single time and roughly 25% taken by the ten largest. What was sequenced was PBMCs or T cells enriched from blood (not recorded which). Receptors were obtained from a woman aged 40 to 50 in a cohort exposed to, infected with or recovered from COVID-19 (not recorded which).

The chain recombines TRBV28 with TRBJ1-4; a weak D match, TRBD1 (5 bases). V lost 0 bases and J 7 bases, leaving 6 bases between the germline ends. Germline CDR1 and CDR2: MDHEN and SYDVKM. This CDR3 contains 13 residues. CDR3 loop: CASSLWGGEKLFF. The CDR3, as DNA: TGTGCCAGCAGTTTATGGGGGGGTGAAAAACTGTTTTTT.

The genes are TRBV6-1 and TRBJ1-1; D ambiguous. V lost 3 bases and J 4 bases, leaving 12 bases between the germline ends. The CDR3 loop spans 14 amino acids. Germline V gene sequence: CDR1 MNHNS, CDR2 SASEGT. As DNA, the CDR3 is TGTGCCAGCAGTGACCGGGGATGGGTCACTGAAGCTTTCTTT. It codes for CASSDRGWVTEAFF.

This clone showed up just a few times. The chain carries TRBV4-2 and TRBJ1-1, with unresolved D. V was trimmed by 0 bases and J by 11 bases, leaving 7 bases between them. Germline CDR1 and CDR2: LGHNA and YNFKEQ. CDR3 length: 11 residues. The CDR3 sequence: CASSQDKRAFF. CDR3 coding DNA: TGTGCCAGCAGCCAAGATAAGAGGGCTTTCTTT.

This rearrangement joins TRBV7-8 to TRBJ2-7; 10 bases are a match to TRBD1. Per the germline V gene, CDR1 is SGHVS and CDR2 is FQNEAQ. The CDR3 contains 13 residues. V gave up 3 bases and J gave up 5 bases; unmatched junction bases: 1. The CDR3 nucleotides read TGTGCCAGCAGCTTCGGGACAGGGGACGAGCAGTACTTC. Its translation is CASSFGTGDEQYF.

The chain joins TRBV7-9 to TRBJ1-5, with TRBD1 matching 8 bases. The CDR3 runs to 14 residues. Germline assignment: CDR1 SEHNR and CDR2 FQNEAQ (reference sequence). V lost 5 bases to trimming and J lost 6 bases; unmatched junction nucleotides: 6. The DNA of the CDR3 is TGTGCCAGCAGCCAGGGACAGGCAGTTCAGCCCCAGCATTTT. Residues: CASSQGQAVQPQHF.